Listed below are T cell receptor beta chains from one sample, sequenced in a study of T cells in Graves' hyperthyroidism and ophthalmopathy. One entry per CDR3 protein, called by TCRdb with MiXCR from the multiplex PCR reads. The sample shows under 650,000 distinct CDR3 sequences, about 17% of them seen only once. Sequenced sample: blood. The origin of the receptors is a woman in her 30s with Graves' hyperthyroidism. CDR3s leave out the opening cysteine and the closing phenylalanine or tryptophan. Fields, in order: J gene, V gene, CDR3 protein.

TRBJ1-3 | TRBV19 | ASTLVTGGNTIY
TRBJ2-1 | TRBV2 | ASKGSGLYNEQF
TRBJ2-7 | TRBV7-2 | ASSKLAGINYEQY
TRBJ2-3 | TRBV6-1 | ASSEAALMPQY
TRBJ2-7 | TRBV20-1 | SARGSRLDDLFHEQY
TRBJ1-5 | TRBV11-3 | ASNEGAGSNQPQH
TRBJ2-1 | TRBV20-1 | SANLPPGLAGGPGSYNEQF
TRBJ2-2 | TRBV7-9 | ASSLKGWANTGELF
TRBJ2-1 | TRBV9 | ASSSGGRVNEQF
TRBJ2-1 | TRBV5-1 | ASTESEGAGNEQF
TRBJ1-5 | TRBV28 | ASSFTGLLSQPQH
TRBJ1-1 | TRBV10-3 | ATGDGLNTEAF
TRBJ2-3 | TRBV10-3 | AISASPGLAGTDTQY
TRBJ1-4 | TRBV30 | AWSPLGTGDEKLF
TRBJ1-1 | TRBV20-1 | SAVGGTVNTEAF
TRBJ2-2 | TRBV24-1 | ATSDRAGGLAGELF
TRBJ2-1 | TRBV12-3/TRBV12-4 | ASKTGTEYNEQF
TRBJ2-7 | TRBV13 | ASSAGTPYEQY
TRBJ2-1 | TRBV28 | ASSFTSIAEQF
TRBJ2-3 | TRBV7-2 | ASSFAGGADTQY
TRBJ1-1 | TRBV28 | ASSFPRTEAF
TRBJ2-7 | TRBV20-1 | SPPAGVGYEQY
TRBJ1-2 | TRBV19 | ASSEQGYSDGYT
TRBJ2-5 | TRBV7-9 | ASSLAPQGRETQY
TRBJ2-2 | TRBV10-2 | ASRAGRGVTGELF
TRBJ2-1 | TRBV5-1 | ASSLGRGTGEQF
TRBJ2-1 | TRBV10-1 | ASSELTGVSYNEQF
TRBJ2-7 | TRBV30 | AWSVGPGEQY
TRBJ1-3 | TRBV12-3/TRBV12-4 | ASSFRHSGNTIY
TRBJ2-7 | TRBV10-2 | ASSEGIGEQY
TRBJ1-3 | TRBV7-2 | ASSLEAGGSGNTIY
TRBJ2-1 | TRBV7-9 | ASSLLGLAGDNEQF
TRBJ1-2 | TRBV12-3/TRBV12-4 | ATASRRLQLNGYT
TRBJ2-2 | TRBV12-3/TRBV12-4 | ASSLGDIATGELF
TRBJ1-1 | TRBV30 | AWSTRSGGLTEAF
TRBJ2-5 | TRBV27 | ASSFPRGVGWTQY
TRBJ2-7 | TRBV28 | ASSLMTSGRDEQY
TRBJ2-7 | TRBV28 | ASSLFGLAYEQY
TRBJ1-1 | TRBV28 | ASSLGDLTEAF
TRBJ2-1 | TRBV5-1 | ASSIGAGGAYNEQF
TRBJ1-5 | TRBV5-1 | ASSQGLGNSNQPQH
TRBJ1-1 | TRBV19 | ASSIVPGANTEAF
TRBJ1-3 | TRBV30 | AWSVAGFGNTIY